This is a list of T cell receptor beta chains from one sample in a study of blood T cell repertoires in COVID-19. Only in-frame clones appear in the TCRdb table, and some are missing; sequencing was by immunoSEQ multiplex PCR. The sample has about 75,000 clones, roughly 88% seen once. Sample: peripheral blood. The receptors shown here come from a human donor in a cohort sampled during active COVID-19. The CDR3 runs from the conserved cysteine through the conserved F or W. The order of the fields is V gene, J gene, D gene, clone size, CDR3 DNA, CDR3 protein. D genes are given only for firm matches. Where a row states a size, it is once, few, many or the class of an expanded clone; other rows omit it.

v_gene: TRBV19
j_gene: TRBJ1-2
d_gene: NA
abundance: NA
CDR3nt: TGTGCCAGTAATCAGGGAACTTTCGGCTACACCTTC
CDR3aa: CASNQGTFGYTF

v_gene: TRBV9
j_gene: TRBJ2-7
d_gene: NA
abundance: NA
CDR3nt: TGTGCCAGCAGCGTATCCGGGACATCTTACTACGAGCAGTACTTC
CDR3aa: CASSVSGTSYYEQYF

v_gene: TRBV3-1/TRBV3-2
j_gene: TRBJ2-3
d_gene: NA
abundance: NA
CDR3nt: TGTGCCAGCAGCCAACCCGGACGGTACAGGGATAAAGATACGCAGTATTTT
CDR3aa: CASSQPGRYRDKDTQYF

v_gene: TRBV5-5
j_gene: TRBJ2-3
d_gene: TRBD1
abundance: NA
CDR3nt: TGTGCCAGCAGCCCCAGTTCGGACAGGGTTTGGGATACGCAGTATTTT
CDR3aa: CASSPSSDRVWDTQYF

v_gene: TRBV5-4
j_gene: TRBJ2-1
d_gene: NA
abundance: once
CDR3nt: TGTGCCAGCAGCTTGGGAGGCCCCCTCTACAATGAGCAGTTCTTC
CDR3aa: CASSLGGPLYNEQFF

v_gene: TRBV27
j_gene: TRBJ2-3
d_gene: TRBD2
abundance: NA
CDR3nt: TGTGCCAGCATGGCCTTGGGACTAGCGGGAGGTTCAGATACGCAGTATTTT
CDR3aa: CASMALGLAGGSDTQYF

v_gene: TRBV19
j_gene: TRBJ2-3
d_gene: NA
abundance: NA
CDR3nt: TGTGCCAGTAGGCGCTCTAGCACAGATACGCAGTATTTT
CDR3aa: CASRRSSTDTQYF

v_gene: TRBV6-5
j_gene: TRBJ1-6
d_gene: NA
abundance: NA
CDR3nt: TGTGCCAGCAGTTACTCGACGGGAGATTCACCCCTCCACTTT
CDR3aa: CASSYSTGDSPLHF

v_gene: TRBV7-2
j_gene: TRBJ2-3
d_gene: TRBD2
abundance: NA
CDR3nt: TGTGCCAGCAGCCCCGGGGGGGGCCGGGATACGCAGTATTTT
CDR3aa: CASSPGGGRDTQYF

v_gene: TRBV6-5
j_gene: TRBJ2-7
d_gene: NA
abundance: NA
CDR3nt: TGTGCCAGCAGACTCGACAGAAACTCCTACGAGCAGTACTTC
CDR3aa: CASRLDRNSYEQYF

v_gene: TRBV7-2
j_gene: TRBJ2-1
d_gene: NA
abundance: NA
CDR3nt: TGTGCCAGCAGCTTAGGCACAGGGTTAGGTGAGCAGTTCTTC
CDR3aa: CASSLGTGLGEQFF

v_gene: TRBV27
j_gene: TRBJ2-5
d_gene: TRBD2
abundance: NA
CDR3nt: TGTGCCAGCAGTTTGATAGCGGGGGGCCCCGTAAAGACCCAGTACTTC
CDR3aa: CASSLIAGGPVKTQYF

v_gene: TRBV5-1
j_gene: TRBJ2-6
d_gene: NA
abundance: NA
CDR3nt: TGCGCCAGCAGCTTGGGAGACTCTGGGGCCAACGTCCTGACTTTC
CDR3aa: CASSLGDSGANVLTF

v_gene: TRBV27
j_gene: TRBJ1-6
d_gene: NA
abundance: NA
CDR3nt: TGTGCCAGCAGTTCAAACTGGAATTCACCCCTCCACTTT
CDR3aa: CASSSNWNSPLHF

v_gene: TRBV27
j_gene: TRBJ1-1
d_gene: NA
abundance: NA
CDR3nt: TGTGCCAGCACAGGGTTTGCAGGGGCTGAAGCTTTCTTT
CDR3aa: CASTGFAGAEAFF

v_gene: TRBV5-5
j_gene: TRBJ2-7
d_gene: TRBD1
abundance: NA
CDR3nt: TGTGCCAGCAGCTTAGGGGTAGTACAGGGGTGGTACTTC
CDR3aa: CASSLGVVQGWYF

v_gene: TRBV30
j_gene: TRBJ2-2
d_gene: TRBD1
abundance: once
CDR3nt: TGTGCCTGGAGGACAGGGCGGGACACCGGGGAGCTGTTTTTT
CDR3aa: CAWRTGRDTGELFF

v_gene: TRBV19
j_gene: TRBJ2-1
d_gene: NA
abundance: NA
CDR3nt: TGTGCCAGTAGGTTAGGGAGAGGGTACAATGAGCAGTTCTTC
CDR3aa: CASRLGRGYNEQFF

v_gene: TRBV7-9
j_gene: TRBJ1-4
d_gene: NA
abundance: NA
CDR3nt: TGTGCCAGCACCCTAAGAGAGGGAGGAAAACTGTTTTTT
CDR3aa: CASTLREGGKLFF

v_gene: TRBV20-1
j_gene: TRBJ2-3
d_gene: NA
abundance: NA
CDR3nt: TGCAGTGCTAGTTGGTGGGGCGGGGTCGCGCAGTATTTT
CDR3aa: CSASWWGGVAQYF

v_gene: TRBV3-1/TRBV3-2
j_gene: TRBJ2-3
d_gene: NA
abundance: NA
CDR3nt: TGTGCCAGCAGCCAACCCGCGCGCGGGGATACGCAGTATTTT
CDR3aa: CASSQPARGDTQYF

v_gene: TRBV3-1/TRBV3-2
j_gene: TRBJ1-5
d_gene: NA
abundance: NA
CDR3nt: TGTGCCAGCAGCCAAGATACTTGGGGGGGCTACAATCAGCCCCAGCATTTT
CDR3aa: CASSQDTWGGYNQPQHF

v_gene: TRBV28
j_gene: TRBJ2-5
d_gene: NA
abundance: NA
CDR3nt: TGTGCCAGCAGTGGGCCTCGGCTCGGACAAGAGACCCAGTACTTC
CDR3aa: CASSGPRLGQETQYF

v_gene: TRBV9
j_gene: TRBJ2-5
d_gene: TRBD1
abundance: NA
CDR3nt: TGTGCCAGCAGCGTCCTCGGGACAGGGGGAGGAGAGACCCAGTACTTC
CDR3aa: CASSVLGTGGGETQYF

v_gene: TRBV29-1
j_gene: TRBJ2-3
d_gene: NA
abundance: NA
CDR3nt: TGCAGCGTTCGGGGGAGGAGCACAGATACGCAGTATTTT
CDR3aa: CSVRGRSTDTQYF

v_gene: TRBV19
j_gene: TRBJ1-6
d_gene: TRBD1
abundance: NA
CDR3nt: TGTGCCAGTAGTCCCCGGACAGGGGGAAATTCACCCCTCCACTTT
CDR3aa: CASSPRTGGNSPLHF

v_gene: TRBV30
j_gene: TRBJ1-5
d_gene: NA
abundance: NA
CDR3nt: TGTGCCTGGAGTGTACTCGCGCCTCATGGCAATCAGCCCCAGCATTTT
CDR3aa: CAWSVLAPHGNQPQHF

v_gene: TRBV7-2
j_gene: TRBJ1-1
d_gene: NA
abundance: once
CDR3nt: TGTGCCAGCAGCTTAGGACAGAACACTGAAGCTTTCTTT
CDR3aa: CASSLGQNTEAFF

v_gene: TRBV19
j_gene: TRBJ1-5
d_gene: NA
abundance: NA
CDR3nt: TGTGCCAGTAGTATCTCTATGGGGGGTTATAGCAATCAGCCCCAGCATTTT
CDR3aa: CASSISMGGYSNQPQHF

v_gene: TRBV7-9
j_gene: TRBJ2-1
d_gene: TRBD2
abundance: NA
CDR3nt: TGTGCCAGCAGTTCCACCGGGACTAGAGCCTACAATGAGCAGTTCTTC
CDR3aa: CASSSTGTRAYNEQFF

v_gene: TRBV6-6
j_gene: TRBJ1-1
d_gene: NA
abundance: NA
CDR3nt: TGTGCCAGCAGTCGATCGGGAGTGAACACTGAAGCTTTCTTT
CDR3aa: CASSRSGVNTEAFF

v_gene: TRBV6-5
j_gene: TRBJ1-1
d_gene: NA
abundance: once
CDR3nt: TGTGCCAGCAGTTACACGGGTGTCCGGAACACTGAAGCTTTCTTT
CDR3aa: CASSYTGVRNTEAFF

v_gene: TRBV15
j_gene: TRBJ2-7
d_gene: TRBD1
abundance: NA
CDR3nt: TGTGCCACCAGCAGACCGGGACAGGGGGATGACGAGCAGTACTTC
CDR3aa: CATSRPGQGDDEQYF

v_gene: TRBV29-1
j_gene: TRBJ2-1
d_gene: NA
abundance: NA
CDR3nt: TGCAGCGTTGCCCTAAGGAGCGGAGAGCAGTTCTTC
CDR3aa: CSVALRSGEQFF

v_gene: TRBV28
j_gene: TRBJ2-7
d_gene: TRBD1
abundance: NA
CDR3nt: TGTGCCAGCAGTTTAACACGGGACAGGGCCTACGAGCAGTACTTC
CDR3aa: CASSLTRDRAYEQYF

v_gene: TRBV9
j_gene: TRBJ1-2
d_gene: TRBD1
abundance: NA
CDR3nt: TGTGCCAGCAGCGTAGGGTCAGGGGGCAGTAGTAACTATGGCTACACCTTC
CDR3aa: CASSVGSGGSSNYGYTF

v_gene: TRBV28
j_gene: TRBJ2-5
d_gene: TRBD1
abundance: NA
CDR3nt: TGTGCCAGCAGTCCCGGGACAGGGGACCAAGAGACCCAGTACTTC
CDR3aa: CASSPGTGDQETQYF

v_gene: TRBV28
j_gene: TRBJ2-3
d_gene: TRBD1
abundance: NA
CDR3nt: TGTGCCAGCAAGGGACAGGGTGTCTTGGATACGCAGTATTTT
CDR3aa: CASKGQGVLDTQYF